These 31 T cell receptor beta chains came from one sample sequenced in a study of T cells in Graves' hyperthyroidism and ophthalmopathy (dated by TCRdb to between 2017 and 2020). Libraries were built with multiplex PCR. For sequencing, an Illumina HiSeq 2000 was employed. The TCR beta CDR3 regions were amplified from RNA transcripts. For the first round of RT-PCR on the TCR CDR3, the HTBI primer set was used together with the Qiagen OneStep RT-PCR kit. Starting from the raw public reads, TCRdb applied fastp trimming at Q25, assembled clones with MiXCR and retained in-frame beta chains. Rows with a matching CDR3 protein are joined into one entry that keeps the most common DNA and genes. Counted in this sample were approximately 490,000 distinct CDR3 sequences; less than 25% of them appeared once. The ten most abundant clones make up 45% to 55% of the sample. The sequenced sample consisted of blood. The receptors come from a woman in her 70s with Graves' ophthalmopathy.

The chain has TRBV27 and TRBJ2-3; D remains unclear. CDR3 length: 14 residues. The V end was cut by 3 bases, the J end by 3 bases, with 10 bases between. Germline CDR1 reads MNHEY; CDR2 reads SMNVEV (reference sequence). The CDR3 spells CASSLILATDTQYF. CDR3 bases: TGTGCCAGCAGTTTGATATTAGCAACAGATACGCAGTATTTT.

The V and J genes are TRBV2 and TRBJ1-5; D perhaps matches TRBD1 (5 bases). From germline, CDR1 is SNHLY and CDR2 FYNNEI. V dropped 5 bases and J dropped 6 bases, with 26 bases sitting between them. The CDR3 is 18 residues long. Written as DNA, the CDR3 is TGTGCCAGCAGTCCAGAGGGCCCAAGGGGAGAAATGGGTCAGCCCCAGCATTTT. Its translation is CASSPEGPRGEMGQPQHF.

This clonotype appeared a few times. The chain carries TRBV2 and TRBJ1-6, with a weak D call TRBD1 (5 bases). The CDR3 has 15 residues. V was pared by 4 bases and J by 6 bases, with 13 bases between. CDR1 is SNHLY, CDR2 FYNNEI, per germline. The CDR3 here is CASSVSPGLNSPLHF. CDR3 DNA: TGTGCCAGCAGTGTTTCCCCAGGGCTTAATTCACCCCTCCACTTT.

The CDR3 bases are TGTGCCAGCACCGCAGCGGGAGGGCCGTATACGCAGTATTTT. This encodes CASTAAGGPYTQYF. The rearrangement uses TRBV7-2 and TRBJ2-3, with TRBD2 matching over 10 bases. The V gene's germline CDR1 is SGHTA and CDR2 FQGNSA. The CDR3 sequence is 14 residues long. With V trimmed by 7 bases and J by 7 bases, 8 bases remained unmatched.

The gene calls are TRBV10-3 and TRBJ2-7; unclear D gene. V lost 3 bases and J lost 0, with 9 bases in between. Looked up from germline, CDR1 is ENHRY and CDR2 is SYGVKD. The CDR3 length is 14 residues. CDR3 DNA sequence: TGTGCCATCAGTGAAATACAAGCCTCCTACGAGCAGTACTTC. Its protein product is CAISEIQASYEQYF.

This clonotype showed up many times. V is TRBV6-1 and J is TRBJ2-2, with a weak D call TRBD2 (7 bases). The CDR3 has 14 residues. V gave up 4 bases and J gave up 5 bases, with 11 bases separating them. Germline V lookup: CDR1 MNHNS, CDR2 SASEGT. The CDR3 protein is CASSVRGATGELFF. As DNA, the CDR3 is TGTGCCAGCAGTGTTCGGGGGGCTACCGGGGAGCTGTTTTTT.

Of note for this clonotype: One junction end does not reproduce the germline sequence, and a read error may be involved. J is TRBJ2-1 and V is TRBV7-7; possibly TRBD2 for D (5 bases). Per germline, CDR1 SSHAT and CDR2 FNYEAQ (reference sequence). The CDR3 totals 14 residues. This chain's CDR3 is CASSLERFYNEQFF. The CDR3 bases are TGTGCTAGCAGCTTAGAGCGGTTCTACAATGAGCAGTTCTTC.

The sample holds many counts of this clonotype. The chain is built from TRBV12-3 or TRBV12-4 and TRBJ2-5; D possibly matches TRBD1 or TRBD2 (5 bases each). This CDR3 is 16 amino acids long. V gave up 1 base and J gave up 5 bases, with 17 bases separating them. The CDR3 loop is CASSLEGTPVGETQYF. DNA for the CDR3: TGTGCCAGCAGTTTAGAAGGGACCCCAGTTGGGGAGACCCAGTACTTC.

There are a few counts of this clonotype. This chain uses TRBV5-1 with TRBJ2-4; D unclear. This CDR3 region has 13 residues. Germline V gives CDR1 SGHRS, CDR2 YFSETQ. V lost 3 bases, J lost 5 bases, and 9 bases lay in between. This CDR3 reads CASSYSGQNIQYF. The CDR3 DNA reads TGCGCCAGCAGCTATTCGGGTCAAAACATTCAGTACTTC.

This clonotype occurred a few times. This rearrangement joins TRBV7-2 to TRBJ2-7, with TRBD2 matching 9 bases. Losses at the gene ends were 5 bases for V and 9 bases for J; bases not matched to a gene: 11. This CDR3 has 14 residues. The germline V gene encodes CDR1 SGHTA and CDR2 FQGNSA. CDR3 sequence (DNA): TGTGCCAGCAGCGATCTAGCGGGACGAACTGGGCAGTACTTC. Its protein product is CASSDLAGRTGQYF.

This clonotype was recorded at least ten times. The chain combines TRBV7-2 with TRBJ2-1; TRBD1 or TRBD2 may be the D gene (6 bases each). The CDR3 is 14 amino acids. Trimming shortened V by 5 bases and J by 7 bases, and 15 bases separated the two germline ends. Germline V gene data show CDR1 as SGHTA and CDR2 as FQGNSA. The CDR3 region has the DNA TGTGCCAGCAGCACGAGGGGGGCGGGGAATGAGCAGTTCTTC. It yields the protein CASSTRGAGNEQFF.

This rearrangement joins TRBV19 to TRBJ1-6; 11 bases are shared with TRBD1. With 3 bases clipped from V and 10 bases from J, the junction kept 11 bases outside the gene matches. Germline CDR1 and CDR2: LNHDA and SQIVND (reference sequence). There are 17 residues in the CDR3. CDR3 bases: TGTGCCAGTAGTATCTCGCAGAGGACAGGGGGCAGGTCACCCCTCCACTTT. This codes for CASSISQRTGGRSPLHF. Filled out from reference TRBV19 and TRBJ1-6, the complete variable domain reads DGGITQSPKYLFRKEGQNVTLSCEQNLNHDAMYWYRQDPGQGLRLIYYSQIVNDFQKGDIAEGYSVSREKKESFPLTVTSAQKNPTAFYLCASSISQRTGGRSPLHFGNGTRLTVT.

This clonotype was detected ten times or more. At one end, the junction sequence differs from germline, possibly due to a read error. The V call is TRBV2, the J call TRBJ2-5; D gene uncertain. Germline V gene data show CDR1 as SNHLY and CDR2 as FYNNEI. The CDR3 covers 11 residues. In DNA, the CDR3 is TGCGCCAGCAGTGAGAGAGAGACCCAGTACTTC. Encoded protein: CASSERETQYF.

This clonotype occurred many times. The genes are TRBV20-1 and TRBJ1-5, with unresolved D. V lost 0 bases and J 1 base, leaving 10 bases between the germline ends. The CDR3 sequence is 15 residues long. Germline CDR1 and CDR2: DFQATT and SNEGSKA (reference sequence). The DNA of the CDR3 is TGCAGTGCTAGAGATCCACGGGCGAGCAATCAGCCCCAGCATTTT. As protein: CSARDPRASNQPQHF.

For this clonotype: This could be a read error, since a much larger clone is one nucleotide away. The chain uses TRBV7-9 and TRBJ2-7; 9 bases match TRBD2. Germline CDR1 SEHNR, CDR2 FQNEAQ (reference sequence). This CDR3 contains 15 residues. Trimming took 1 base from V and 5 from J; bases not matched to a gene: 6. DNA for the CDR3: TGTGCCAGCAGCTTAGTAGGACTAGCGAACCACGAGCAGTACTTC. Protein sequence: CASSLVGLANHEQYF.

The CDR3 reads CASSGDPYEQYF. CDR3 bases: TGTGCCAGCAGTGGGGACCCCTACGAGCAGTACTTC. The rearrangement links TRBV6-1 to TRBJ2-7; D is possibly TRBD1 or TRBD2 (5 bases each). V gave up 4 bases and J gave up 2 bases, with 6 bases separating them. Looked up from germline, CDR1 is MNHNS and CDR2 is SASEGT. The CDR3 covers 12 residues.

The chain combines TRBV5-1 with TRBJ1-1; a weak D match, TRBD1 (5 bases). Germline V CDR1 and CDR2: SGHRS, YFSETQ. Trimming shortened V by 4 bases and J by 8 bases, and 21 bases separated the two germline ends. The CDR3 runs to 15 residues. As DNA, the CDR3 is TGCGCCAGCAGCGCCGCTGTACCGGGACCCGGGGAAGCTTTCTTT. Its translation: CASSAAVPGPGEAFF.

The J gene is TRBJ1-1, the V gene TRBV11-2, with D maybe TRBD1 (6 bases). Germline CDR1 is SGHAT and CDR2 is FQNNGV. V was cut by 1 base and J by 6 bases, with 15 bases left in between. The CDR3 covers 15 residues. The CDR3, as DNA: TGTGCCAGCAGCTTAGCACTCGGGGGCGCGGCTGAAGCTTTCTTT. This codes for CASSLALGGAAEAFF.

This clonotype was counted between two and nine times. The chain employs TRBV5-8 and TRBJ1-2; TRBD1 agrees at 9 bases. Germline V lookup: CDR1 SGHTS, CDR2 YDEGEE. There are 14 residues in the CDR3. The V segment lost 6 bases and the J segment 4 bases; nucleotides outside the gene matches: 7. The CDR3: CASNSGTGPYGYTF. Written as DNA, the CDR3 is TGTGCCAGCAACTCCGGGACAGGGCCCTATGGCTACACCTTC.

The DNA of the CDR3 is TGCGCCAGCAGCTTGCAGGGACTAGCGGGAGGCACAGATACGCAGTATTTT. Translated, it gives CASSLQGLAGGTDTQYF. This chain connects TRBV5-1 to TRBJ2-3; 14 nucleotides align to TRBD2. J was trimmed by 1 base and V by 1 base; bases with no gene match: 2. The germline V gene encodes CDR1 SGHRS and CDR2 YFSETQ. CDR3 size: 17 residues.

This clonotype occurred a few times. The rearrangement uses TRBV6-2 or TRBV6-3 and TRBJ1-5; D is unresolved. This CDR3 spans 13 amino acids. V lost 7 bases and J 0 bases, leaving 7 bases between the germline ends. In germline, CDR1 is MNHEY, CDR2 SVGEGT. This chain's CDR3 is CASKDASNQPQHF. The CDR3 DNA sequence: TGTGCCAGCAAAGACGCTAGCAATCAGCCCCAGCATTTT.

This clonotype has only a few counts. The chain's CDR3 is CASSPSALRGSGGYTF. The CDR3 region has the DNA TGTGCCAGCAGCCCCAGCGCATTGAGGGGCAGCGGGGGCTACACCTTC. This chain connects TRBV9 to TRBJ1-2; TRBD1 might be the D (5 bases). CDR3 size: 16 residues. Germline lookup yields CDR1 SGDLS and CDR2 YYNGEE. V was cut by 4 bases and J by 8 bases, with 24 bases left in between.

This clonotype was recorded at least ten times. The rearrangement joins TRBV27 to TRBJ1-1; possible D gene TRBD1, 6 bases. Germline lookup yields CDR1 MNHEY and CDR2 SMNVEV (reference sequence). Trimming took off 6 bases at V and 4 bases at J, with 15 bases between the two ends. The CDR3 contains 14 residues. The CDR3 sequence: CASSLMGGATEAFF. CDR3 coding DNA: TGTGCCAGCAGCCTAATGGGGGGGGCCACTGAAGCTTTCTTT.

The sample holds many counts of this clonotype. The chain is built from TRBV6-1 and TRBJ2-1; the D is unclear. Germline-derived CDR1 and CDR2 are MNHNS and SASEGT. The CDR3 is made up of 17 amino acids. V dropped 5 bases and J dropped 0 bases, with 17 bases sitting between them. CDR3 sequence: CASSSNPTIISYNEQFF. In DNA form, the CDR3 reads TGTGCCAGCAGTTCAAACCCGACCATTATCTCCTACAATGAGCAGTTCTTC.

The rearrangement joins TRBV19 to TRBJ2-5, with D possibly called TRBD1 or TRBD2 (5 bases each). Trimming took 6 bases from V and 7 from J, leaving 27 bases between them. Per the germline V gene, CDR1 is LNHDA and CDR2 is SQIVND (reference sequence). CDR3 length: 17 residues. The CDR3 sequence: CASSPPQTATRGRTQYF. The CDR3 bases are TGTGCCAGTAGCCCCCCTCAGACAGCCACCCGCGGGCGGACCCAGTACTTC.

V is TRBV19 and J is TRBJ2-7; 7 bases are shared with TRBD2. Germline loops: CDR1 LNHDA, CDR2 SQIVND (reference sequence). The V gene end was trimmed by 3 bases and the J gene end by 3 bases; junction bases not matched to a gene: 2. The CDR3 has 13 amino acids. The CDR3 nucleotides read TGTGCCAGTAGTATGGGGGGGGGCTACGAGCAGTACTTC. It specifies CASSMGGGYEQYF.

The table lists this clonotype with many counts. The rearrangement uses TRBV28 and TRBJ2-6; a possible D gene is TRBD2 (6 bases). V was pared by 2 bases and J by 4 bases, with 9 bases between. The length of the CDR3 is 15 residues. Germline lookup yields CDR1 MDHEN and CDR2 SYDVKM. The CDR3 loop is CASSLGGTGANVLTF. As DNA, the CDR3 is TGTGCCAGCAGTTTAGGAGGGACCGGGGCCAACGTCCTGACTTTC. Full variable domain (outside the CDR3, taken from reference TRBV28 and TRBJ2-6): DVKVTQSSRYLVKRTGEKVFLECVQDMDHENMFWYRQDPGLGLRLIYFSYDVKMKEKGDIPEGYSVSREKKERFSLILESASTNQTSMYLCASSLGGTGANVLTFGAGSRLTVL.

This clonotype appeared a few times. The chain carries TRBV20-1 and TRBJ2-7; tentative D call: TRBD2 (6 bases). Germline V gene sequence: CDR1 DFQATT, CDR2 SNEGSKA (reference sequence). Trimming took off 3 bases at V and 3 bases at J, with 12 bases between the two ends. CDR3 length: 13 amino acids. DNA of the CDR3: TGCAGTGCTAGCGGCGGGACTCTCTACGAGCAGTACTTC. Protein product: CSASGGTLYEQYF.

This clonotype appeared many times. The genes are TRBV28 and TRBJ2-5, with 9 positions matching TRBD1. Trimming at V came to 5 bases and at J to 5 bases, leaving 6 bases not matched to a gene. Germline V gives CDR1 MDHEN, CDR2 SYDVKM. The CDR3 runs to 14 residues. CDR3 nucleotide sequence: TGTGCCAGCAGTGGGGACAGGGATCCGGAGACCCAGTACTTC. It specifies CASSGDRDPETQYF. Variable domain in full (rest from reference TRBV28 and TRBJ2-5): DVKVTQSSRYLVKRTGEKVFLECVQDMDHENMFWYRQDPGLGLRLIYFSYDVKMKEKGDIPEGYSVSREKKERFSLILESASTNQTSMYLCASSGDRDPETQYFGPGTRLLVL.

The V call is TRBV30, the J call TRBJ1-3, with D maybe TRBD1 (5 bases). CDR1 and CDR2 (germline): GTSNPN, SVGIG (reference sequence). Trimming stripped 3 bases from V and 3 bases from J, with 12 bases between. This CDR3 has 14 amino acids. The CDR3 nucleotides read TGTGCCTGGAGCCCACGGGGACTTGGAAACACCATATATTTT. This sequence encodes CAWSPRGLGNTIYF.

This clonotype has a count of ten or more. The J gene is TRBJ1-2, the V gene TRBV12-3 or TRBV12-4; D remains unclear. CDR3 length equals 12 residues. Trimming shortened V by 10 bases and J by 1 base, and 10 bases separated the two germline ends. CDR3 in DNA: TGTGCCAATACCGCGGTTAACTATGGCTACACCTTC. It codes for CANTAVNYGYTF.